These 6 T cell receptor beta chains originate from one sample sequenced in a study of T cells in Graves' hyperthyroidism and ophthalmopathy. TCR beta CDR3 sequences were amplified from RNA transcripts. An initial round of RT-PCR targeting the TCR CDR3 relied on the HTBI primer set. TCRdb used MiXCR to reprocess the multiplex PCR reads, holding one entry per CDR3 protein. The sample lists around 450,000 distinct CDR3 sequences, 15% to 18% occurring once. The specimen was blood. These receptors were collected from a woman under 30 with Graves' hyperthyroidism.

The CDR3 bases are TGTGCCAGCAGCCCCGCACACCCGGGACTAGCGGGAGTATCGATAAACAATGAGCAGTTCTTC. Amino acids: CASSPAHPGLAGVSINNEQFF. V and J are TRBV2 and TRBJ2-1, with TRBD2 matching over 14 bases. The CDR3 loop spans 21 amino acids. Germline V CDR1 and CDR2: SNHLY, FYNNEI. The V gene end was trimmed by 6 bases and the J gene end by 5 bases; junction bases not matched to a gene: 21.

This clonotype was seen ten or more times. The V gene is TRBV20-1, the J gene TRBJ2-3; D is possibly TRBD2 (7 bases). CDR3 size: 15 residues. Germline CDR1 reads DFQATT; CDR2 reads SNEGSKA (reference sequence). V lost 3 bases and J 4 bases, leaving 17 bases between the germline ends. CDR3 residues: CSASVRGAIPDTQYF. The CDR3 bases are TGCAGTGCTAGTGTTCGGGGGGCGATACCAGATACGCAGTATTTT.

The CDR3 DNA is TGTGCTAGCGCCCTCATACTAGCGGCTAGCACAGATACGCAGTATTTT. Translating it yields CASALILAASTDTQYF. The genes are TRBV12-5 and TRBJ2-3; TRBD2 matches at 8 bases. This CDR3 contains 16 residues. The germline V gene encodes CDR1 LGHNT and CDR2 FRNRAP. The junction had 11 bases not matched to a gene; V was cut back by 9 bases and J by 0 bases. Together with reference TRBV12-5 and TRBJ2-3, the CDR3 gives the full variable domain: DARVTQTPRHKVTEMGQEVTMRCQPILGHNTVFWYRQTMMQGLELLAYFRNRAPLDDSGMPKDRFSAEMPDATLATLKIQPSEPRDSAVYFCASALILAASTDTQYFGPGTRLTVL.

This clonotype was counted a few times. This sequence joins TRBV3-1 and TRBJ1-5, with TRBD1 identical over 11 bases. V dropped 4 bases and J dropped 2; count of bases not matched to a gene: 4. CDR1 LGHDT and CDR2 YNNKEL come from the germline V gene (reference sequence). This CDR3 is built from 16 residues. In DNA, the CDR3 is TGTGCCAGCAGCCTTGGGACAGGGGGACGCAATCAGCCCCAGCATTTT. Encoded protein: CASSLGTGGRNQPQHF. The whole variable domain, filled in from reference TRBV3-1 and TRBJ1-5, reads DTAVSQTPKYLVTQMGNDKSIKCEQNLGHDTMYWYKQDSKKFLKIMFSYNNKELIINETVPNRFSPKSPDKAHLNLHINSLELGDSAVYFCASSLGTGGRNQPQHFGDGTRLSIL.

This clonotype occurred many times. The chain carries TRBV2 and TRBJ2-7; TRBD1 is a possible D gene (5 bases). V lost 2 bases, J lost 0 bases, and 11 bases lay in between. This CDR3 has 15 amino acids. Germline CDR1 reads SNHLY; CDR2 reads FYNNEI. The CDR3 loop reads CASSEKWGPSYEQYF. CDR3 in DNA: TGTGCCAGCAGTGAAAAGTGGGGCCCCTCCTACGAGCAGTACTTC.

This clonotype was recorded a few times. The chain employs TRBV4-3 and TRBJ1-5; D is possibly TRBD1 (5 bases). V lost 3 bases, J lost 4 bases, and 7 bases lay in between. Germline V lookup: CDR1 LGHNA, CDR2 YSLEER. The CDR3 runs 13 residues. The CDR3 protein is CASSQGPNQPQHF. In DNA, the CDR3 is TGCGCCAGCAGCCAGGGGCCAAATCAGCCCCAGCATTTT.